Below are 9 T cell receptor beta chains sequenced from a single sample in a study of blood T cell repertoires in COVID-19. The repertoire was sequenced with immunoSEQ multiplex PCR; TCRdb's copy has only in-frame clones and lacks some. The sample yields 80,000 to 90,000 clones, approximately 81% seen once. Material: peripheral blood. The source is a woman in her seventies with acute or convalescent COVID-19.

The chain joins TRBV4-1 to TRBJ1-4; 8 nucleotides align to TRBD1. This CDR3 is built from 15 residues. J was trimmed by 6 bases and V by 4 bases; bases with no gene match: 7. The germline V gene encodes CDR1 MGHRA and CDR2 YSYEKL. The CDR3 reads CASSPLTGGHEKLFF. The CDR3 nucleotides are TGCGCCAGCAGCCCATTAACAGGGGGGCATGAAAAACTGTTTTTT.

The CDR3 nucleotides are TGTGCCAGCAGCTTAGGGCTGTACAATGAGCAGTTCTTC. It yields the protein CASSLGLYNEQFF. V usage is TRBV11-2 and J usage is TRBJ2-1, with no clear D. This CDR3 region has 13 residues. The ends were cut back, 1 base at V and 4 bases at J, with 5 bases in the middle. Germline-derived CDR1 and CDR2 are SGHAT and FQNNGV.

In this sample, this clone turned up a few times. This sequence joins TRBV27 and TRBJ1-3; the D is unclear. CDR1 and CDR2 (germline): MNHEY, SMNVEV (reference sequence). Between the trimmed V and J ends, which lost 6 bases and 1 base, there was a span of 7 bases. The CDR3 consists of 13 residues. The CDR3 sequence is CASSRGSGNTIYF. In nucleotides, the CDR3 is TGTGCCAGCAGCCGAGGGTCTGGAAACACCATATATTTT.

The chain links TRBV5-1 to TRBJ1-5, with 9 bases aligning to TRBD1. Germline CDR1 reads SGHRS; CDR2 reads YFSETQ. The CDR3 loop spans 15 amino acids. The ends lost 4 bases at V and 4 bases at J; junction bases unmatched: 6. CDR3 DNA: TGCGCCAGCAGCCCAGAGACAGGGGGAAATCAGCCCCAGCATTTT. This encodes CASSPETGGNQPQHF.

This chain connects TRBV19 to TRBJ2-1; possibly TRBD2 for D (5 bases). Germline CDR1 is LNHDA and CDR2 is SQIVND (reference sequence). V gave up 0 bases and J gave up 5 bases, with 20 bases separating them. There are 18 residues in the CDR3. This CDR3 reads CASSIDGSHTQTNNEQFF. CDR3 DNA: TGTGCCAGTAGTATAGATGGCAGCCACACCCAGACTAACAATGAGCAGTTCTTC.

V gene TRBV18 combines with J gene TRBJ2-7; 10 bases line up with TRBD1. The CDR3 spans 17 residues. In germline, CDR1 is KGHSH, CDR2 LQKENI. The V gene end was trimmed by 3 bases and the J gene end by 2 bases; junction bases not matched to a gene: 10. The CDR3 here is CASSPLNTGTGAYEQYV. CDR3 nucleotide sequence: TGTGCCAGCTCACCTTTGAACACCGGGACAGGGGCCTACGAGCAGTACGTC.

In its sample, this clone was seen once. The genes are TRBV11-2 and TRBJ1-1; tentative D call: TRBD1 (5 bases). The ends were cut back, 2 bases at V and 0 bases at J, with 16 bases in the middle. CDR1 is SGHAT, CDR2 FQNNGV, per germline. The CDR3 loop spans 17 amino acids. The CDR3 sequence is CASSLREPTVMNTEAFF. The DNA for the CDR3 is TGTGCCAGCAGCTTAAGGGAACCGACAGTCATGAACACTGAAGCTTTCTTT. Looking up the rest from reference TRBV11-2 and TRBJ1-1 gives the full variable domain: EAGVAQSPRYKIIEKRQSVAFWCNPISGHATLYWYQQILGQGPKLLIQFQNNGVVDDSQLPKDRFSAERLKGVDSTLKIQPAKLEDSAVYLCASSLREPTVMNTEAFFGQGTRLTVV.

The chain carries TRBV5-5 and TRBJ1-1, with D possibly being TRBD1 (6 bases). This CDR3 region has 12 residues. Germline loops: CDR1 SGHKS, CDR2 YYEKEE (reference sequence). V lost 4 bases and J lost 8, with 12 bases in between. CDR3 sequence reads: CASSHGQPEAFF. The CDR3 DNA reads TGTGCCAGCAGCCACGGACAGCCAGAAGCTTTCTTT.

The chain carries TRBV25-1 and TRBJ2-1; 10 nucleotides line up with TRBD2. Looked up from germline, CDR1 is MGHDK and CDR2 is SYGVNS. The CDR3 has 14 amino acids. V was clipped by 11 bases and J by 6 bases; unmatched bases: 10. CDR3: CASAASGGFNEQFF. In nucleotides, the CDR3 is TGTGCCTCAGCGGCTAGCGGGGGTTTCAATGAGCAGTTCTTC.